These 18 T cell receptor beta chains were all obtained from the same sample, sequenced in a study of blood T cell repertoires in COVID-19. The protocol was immunoSEQ multiplex PCR, while the TCRdb copy is restricted to in-frame clones and leaves out a portion. The sample carries roughly 230,000 clones, roughly 85% recorded once. The material sequenced was peripheral blood. All receptors derive from a man aged 45 to 65 with COVID-19, enrolled during active disease.

The rearrangement joins TRBV19 to TRBJ2-2; maybe TRBD2 (6 bases). The length of the CDR3 is 13 residues. Looked up from germline, CDR1 is LNHDA and CDR2 is SQIVND (reference sequence). V gave up 7 bases and J gave up 7 bases, with 13 bases separating them. The CDR3 DNA sequence: TGTGCCAGTATGGAGGGGAGGATCGGGGAGCTGTTTTTT. Its translation: CASMEGRIGELFF.

The chain joins TRBV27 to TRBJ1-6, with a possible D match to TRBD1 (6 bases). Germline V gives CDR1 MNHEY, CDR2 SMNVEV (reference sequence). V was clipped by 1 base and J by 7 bases, with 17 bases between them. The CDR3 runs 17 residues. The CDR3 nucleotides are TGTGCCAGCAGTTTATGGGGCTCGGCAGGGGACAATTCACCCCTCCACTTT. It translates to CASSLWGSAGDNSPLHF.

The gene calls are TRBV5-8 and TRBJ1-1, with 7 bases lining up with TRBD1. The CDR3 contains 15 residues. Per the germline V gene, CDR1 is SGHTS and CDR2 is YDEGEE. Trimming removed 1 base from V and 8 bases from J; junction bases left unmatched: 11. As DNA, the CDR3 is TGTGCCAGCAGCTTGACGACTATCCGGGACAGAGAAGCTTTCTTT. Its translation is CASSLTTIRDREAFF. Complete variable domain (other parts from reference TRBV5-8 and TRBJ1-1): EAGVTQSPTHLIKTRGQQATLRCSPISGHTSVYWYQQALGLGLQFLLWYDEGEERNRGNFPPRFSGRQFPNYSSELNVNALELEDSALYLCASSLTTIRDREAFFGQGTRLTVV.

The rearrangement links TRBV6-5 to TRBJ2-3; D might be TRBD1 (6 bases). The CDR3 is made up of 14 amino acids. V was shortened by 11 bases and J by 5 bases, with 20 bases between the two germline ends. Germline CDR1 and CDR2: MNHEY and SVGAGI. The CDR3 region is CASAGRGRIDTQYF. CDR3 in DNA: TGTGCCTCAGCAGGCAGGGGCCGTATAGATACGCAGTATTTT.

The chain carries TRBV15 and TRBJ1-2; no clear D. Trimming cost V 1 base and J 9 bases, with 6 bases left between them. Germline CDR1 and CDR2: LNHNV and YYDKDF (reference sequence). The CDR3 is 11 amino acids. Written as DNA, the CDR3 is TGTGCCACCAGCAGAGGGCGGAGCTACACCTTC. Amino acids: CATSRGRSYTF.

V gene TRBV6-5 combines with J gene TRBJ1-5, with D unclear. The CDR3 is made up of 13 amino acids. V was clipped by 5 bases and J by 3 bases, with 8 bases between them. In germline, CDR1 is MNHEY, CDR2 SVGAGI. The CDR3 spells CASSTVDNQPQHF. DNA of the CDR3: TGTGCCAGCAGTACAGTCGACAATCAGCCCCAGCATTTT.

The chain joins TRBV7-3 to TRBJ2-5; 9 nucleotides line up with TRBD2. This CDR3 contains 16 residues. Looked up from germline, CDR1 is SGHTA and CDR2 is FQGTGA. Trimming took 5 bases from V and 1 from J; bases not matched to a gene: 8. CDR3 region: CASSPGGGAGQETQYF. The CDR3 nucleotides are TGTGCCAGCAGCCCCGGCGGGGGGGCTGGCCAAGAGACCCAGTACTTC.

V and J are TRBV5-6 and TRBJ2-7; maybe TRBD2 (5 bases). This CDR3 spans 15 amino acids. The V gene lost 5 bases and the J gene lost 0 bases, with 15 bases spanning the gap. Germline V gene data show CDR1 as SGHDT and CDR2 as YYEEEE. The CDR3 coding sequence is TGTGCCAGCAGGCGGGCCCCCGGCGGCTCCTACGAGCAGTACTTC. It encodes CASRRAPGGSYEQYF.

The chain recombines TRBV3-1 (or the pseudogene TRBV3-2) with TRBJ2-7; TRBD1 matches 12 bases. CDR1 LGHDT and CDR2 YNNKEL come from the germline V gene (reference sequence). The CDR3 is 14 amino acids. Trimming at V came to 5 bases and at J to 6 bases, leaving 5 bases not matched to a gene. CDR3 in DNA: TGTGCCAGCAGCACTGGGACAGGGGGCGCCGAGCAGTACTTC. This gives the protein CASSTGTGGAEQYF.

The chain recombines TRBV27 with TRBJ1-1, with TRBD1 matching over 7 bases. The V and J ends lost 4 bases and 0 bases, in that order; junction bases with no gene match: 5. This CDR3 is built from 15 residues. Germline values: CDR1 MNHEY, CDR2 SMNVEV (reference sequence). The CDR3 loop reads CASSSRTGMNTEAFF. CDR3 nucleotides: TGTGCCAGCAGTTCTAGGACAGGAATGAACACTGAAGCTTTCTTT.

The rearrangement links TRBV30 to TRBJ2-3; D perhaps matches TRBD2 (6 bases). Germline V gene lookup returns CDR1 GTSNPN and CDR2 SVGIG (reference sequence). Trimming removed 7 bases from V and 4 bases from J, with 18 bases in between. The CDR3 is 14 residues long. The CDR3 DNA sequence: TGTGCCTCTAGACTCGATTTAGCGGCAGATACGCAGTATTTT. Its translation is CASRLDLAADTQYF.

The CDR3 protein is CASSLVHSATAEQFF. Here the CDR3 DNA reads TGTGCCAGCAGCTTGGTCCATTCCGCGACAGCAGAGCAGTTCTTC. The V and J genes are TRBV5-4 and TRBJ2-1, with D possibly matching TRBD1 (5 bases). The CDR3 is made up of 15 amino acids. Trimming pared 0 bases from V and 10 bases from J, leaving 17 bases between. In germline, CDR1 is SGHNT, CDR2 YYREEE (reference sequence).

V gene TRBV6-6 combines with J gene TRBJ2-5; D is ambiguous. Trimming cost V 7 bases and J 2 bases, with 11 bases left between them. Germline V gene sequence: CDR1 MNHNY, CDR2 SVGAGI (reference sequence). This CDR3 region has 13 residues. The DNA for the CDR3 is TGTGCCAGCAATGAACAGTTTCAAGAGACCCAGTACTTC. Protein: CASNEQFQETQYF.

J is TRBJ2-7 and V is TRBV4-2, with 7 bases identical to TRBD2. The junction had 3 bases not matched to a gene; V was cut back by 0 bases and J by 1 base. CDR1 is LGHNA, CDR2 YNFKEQ, per germline. The CDR3 contains 15 residues. CDR3 sequence reads: CASSQDWGGSYEQYF. Here the CDR3 DNA reads TGTGCCAGCAGCCAAGATTGGGGGGGTTCCTACGAGCAGTACTTC.

There are a few counts of this clone. The V gene is TRBV7-3, the J gene TRBJ2-2, with 15 bases aligning to TRBD2. After removal of 4 bases from V and 6 bases from J, the junction contained 3 bases not matched to a gene. Germline V gene sequence: CDR1 SGHTA, CDR2 FQGTGA. The CDR3 runs to 16 residues. The CDR3 here is CASSWTSGGAAGELFF. The CDR3 DNA reads as TGTGCCAGCAGCTGGACTAGCGGGGGGGCCGCCGGGGAGCTGTTTTTT. Full variable domain (missing parts from reference TRBV7-3 and TRBJ2-2): GAGVSQTPSNKVTEKGKYVELRCDPISGHTALYWYRQSLGQGPEFLIYFQGTGAADDSGLPNDRFFAVRPEGSVSTLKIQRTERGDSAVYLCASSWTSGGAAGELFFGEGSRLTVL.

This chain's CDR3 is CASTGTGGRQPQHF. As DNA, the CDR3 is TGTGCCAGTACCGGGACAGGGGGCCGGCAGCCCCAGCATTTT. This chain joins TRBV2 and TRBJ1-5; 12 nucleotides match TRBD1. The CDR3 length is 14 residues. The V gene end was trimmed by 9 bases and the J gene end by 7 bases; junction bases not matched to a gene: 7. CDR1 and CDR2 from the germline V gene are SNHLY and FYNNEI. Full variable domain (outside the CDR3, taken from reference TRBV2 and TRBJ1-5): EPEVTQTPSHQVTQMGQEVILRCVPISNHLYFYWYRQILGQKVEFLVSFYNNEISEKSEIFDDQFSVERPDGSNFTLKIRSTKLEDSAMYFCASTGTGGRQPQHFGDGTRLSIL.

The chain carries TRBV6-2 or TRBV6-3 and TRBJ2-4; D is possibly TRBD1 (6 bases). This CDR3 region has 14 residues. Between the trimmed V and J ends, which lost 3 bases and 2 bases, there was a span of 8 bases. CDR1 MNHEY and CDR2 SVGEGT come from the germline V gene. The CDR3 DNA is TGTGCCAGCAGTTATGGACAGTCCAAAAACATTCAGTACTTC. This sequence encodes CASSYGQSKNIQYF.

This chain uses TRBV6-1 with TRBJ1-6, with D tentatively TRBD1 (5 bases). V was shortened by 2 bases and J by 14 bases, with 22 bases between the two germline ends. This CDR3 spans 16 amino acids. CDR1 and CDR2 from the germline V gene are MNHNS and SASEGT. The CDR3 loop is CASSELPGGYGKALHF. CDR3 coding DNA: TGTGCCAGCAGTGAACTCCCCGGGGGGTATGGAAAGGCCCTCCACTTT.